This is a list of T cell receptor beta chains from one sample in a study of cytomegalovirus exposure and HLA in healthy donors. Some clones are missing from TCRdb's copy, which holds only in-frame ones; the method was immunoSEQ multiplex PCR. This sample carries 170,000 or so clones, 75% to 90% of them seen once, and the ten largest clones take approximately 2%. Sequencing was done on a sample of PBMCs. Receptor source: a woman younger than 35 in good health and CMV-seronegative. The CDR3 runs from the conserved cysteine through the conserved F or W. Fields, in order: V gene, J gene, CDR3 protein.

TRBV5-6	TRBJ1-1	CASSPGRAGAEAFF
TRBV21-1	TRBJ2-3	CASSPGTSPPTDTQYF
TRBV29-1	TRBJ1-1	CSVDVSMNTEAFF
TRBV5-1	TRBJ2-1	CASSQGQGSYNEQFF
TRBV6-1	TRBJ1-2	CASNKQGWGYTF
TRBV28	TRBJ1-2	CASSLARGQGGYTF
TRBV5-1	TRBJ1-1	CASSLTRGSEAFF
TRBV2	TRBJ2-2	CASSVGAAGELFF
TRBV5-1	TRBJ1-2	CASSDPSDRADGYTF
TRBV13	TRBJ2-7	CASSRRVAGFSGEQYF
TRBV5-6	TRBJ2-7	CASSLKDTDPYEQYF
TRBV5-4	TRBJ2-7	CASSFGLAGAVGDEQYF
TRBV2	TRBJ2-7	CASLRDRRYEQYF
TRBV27	TRBJ2-1	CASNNRGGTYNEQFF
TRBV14	TRBJ2-7	CASSLGQFVGYEQYF
TRBV28	TRBJ1-1	CASTRGAEAFF
TRBV7-9	TRBJ2-1	CASGHRGLAGQSYNEQFF
TRBV30	TRBJ1-4	CAWARADIGNEKLFF
TRBV28	TRBJ2-5	CASPPSRGKETQYF
TRBV2	TRBJ2-2	CATNHQGQGSTGELFF
TRBV6-1	.	CASSLLPGVYEQYF
TRBV27	TRBJ2-3	CASSLQGHTDTQYF
TRBV11-2	TRBJ2-7	CASSSLFGTSGRQQYF
TRBV11-1	TRBJ1-4	CASSYGGWTGAVEKLFF
TRBV5-1	TRBJ2-7	CASRDWGSDRGVYEQYF
TRBV6-5	TRBJ2-7	CASRGAQKYEQYF
TRBV27	TRBJ1-5	CASSFQGPDQPQHF
TRBV14	TRBJ1-1	CASSLFGGAPEAFF
TRBV30	.	CAWSKDRASYEQYF
TRBV28	TRBJ2-7	CASSLRGGRSYEQYF
TRBV5-6	TRBJ2-7	CASSLAASGGSYEQYF
TRBV12-2	TRBJ1-6	CASRLTVRGLSPLHF
TRBV6-1	TRBJ2-7	CATEGLAGDEQYF
TRBV28	TRBJ2-2	CASTPFGAGELFF
TRBV10-3	TRBJ1-2	CAISGEHREGRYTF
TRBV14	TRBJ2-3	CASSQDSVRTDTQYF
TRBV7-6	TRBJ2-2	CASSLVWRTNTGELFF
TRBV4-2	TRBJ2-7	CASSQSEGGGYEQYF
TRBV7-9	TRBJ1-2	CASSHVRDSALYGYTF
TRBV28	TRBJ1-4	CASSLRTGGEKLFF
TRBV19	TRBJ2-6	CASSIDRDSSGANVLTF
TRBV28	TRBJ2-7	CASSLSTGGPNRQYF
TRBV5-4	TRBJ2-7	CASSLTGYEQYF
TRBV25-1	TRBJ2-2	CASRGLAPNTGELFF
TRBV9	TRBJ2-5	CASSPGLAGGPGQETQYF
TRBV7-9	TRBJ2-7	CASSQYLSYEQYF
TRBV7-2	TRBJ1-2	CASSTQQAYGYTF
TRBV6-6	TRBJ2-1	CASSSQMGEYNEQFF
TRBV29-1	TRBJ1-5	CSTPGQPNQPQHF
TRBV19	TRBJ1-5	CASSMQGAAFNQPQHF
TRBV4-1	TRBJ2-5	CASSRDYQETQYF
TRBV7-9	TRBJ2-7	CASSPTSYEQYF
TRBV19	TRBJ1-5	CASTDRFYSNQPQHF
TRBV14	TRBJ1-2	CASSQGNSYYGYTF
TRBV6-4	TRBJ1-1	CASSPGGSTEAFF
TRBV7-6	TRBJ1-6	CASSLNPRGRITVNSPLHF
TRBV9	TRBJ2-3	CASSVGGSEGDTQYF
TRBV6-1	TRBJ2-1	CASSEVQVWEVLSYNEQFF
TRBV13	TRBJ1-3	CASSLGGSGNTIYF